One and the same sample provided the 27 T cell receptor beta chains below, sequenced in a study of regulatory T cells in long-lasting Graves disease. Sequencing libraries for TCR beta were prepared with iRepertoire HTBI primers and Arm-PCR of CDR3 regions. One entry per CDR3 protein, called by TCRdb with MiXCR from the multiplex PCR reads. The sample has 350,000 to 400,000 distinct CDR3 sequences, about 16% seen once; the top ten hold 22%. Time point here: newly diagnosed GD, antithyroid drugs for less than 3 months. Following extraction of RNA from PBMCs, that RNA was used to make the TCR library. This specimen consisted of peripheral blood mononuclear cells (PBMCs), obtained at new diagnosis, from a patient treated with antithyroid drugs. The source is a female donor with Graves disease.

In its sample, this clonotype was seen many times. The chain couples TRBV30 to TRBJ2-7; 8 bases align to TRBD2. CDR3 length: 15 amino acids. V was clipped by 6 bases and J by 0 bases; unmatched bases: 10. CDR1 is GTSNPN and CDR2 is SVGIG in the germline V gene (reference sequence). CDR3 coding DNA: TGTGCCTGCCGGGCCCTTAGCGGGAACTCCTACGAGCAGTACTTC. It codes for CACRALSGNSYEQYF.

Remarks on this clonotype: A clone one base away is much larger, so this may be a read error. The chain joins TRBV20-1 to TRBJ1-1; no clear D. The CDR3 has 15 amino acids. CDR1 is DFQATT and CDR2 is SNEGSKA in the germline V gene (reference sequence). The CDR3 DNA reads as TGCAGTGCTAGACCTTCGAGGCCACCGAACACTGAAGCTTCCTTT. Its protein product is CSARPSRPPNTEASF.

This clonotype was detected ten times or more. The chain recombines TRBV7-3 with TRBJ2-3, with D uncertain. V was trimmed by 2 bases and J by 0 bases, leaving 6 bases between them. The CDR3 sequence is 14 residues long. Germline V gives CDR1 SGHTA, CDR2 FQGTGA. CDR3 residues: CASSLYQSTDTQYF. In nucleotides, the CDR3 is TGTGCCAGCAGCTTATATCAGAGCACAGATACGCAGTATTTT.

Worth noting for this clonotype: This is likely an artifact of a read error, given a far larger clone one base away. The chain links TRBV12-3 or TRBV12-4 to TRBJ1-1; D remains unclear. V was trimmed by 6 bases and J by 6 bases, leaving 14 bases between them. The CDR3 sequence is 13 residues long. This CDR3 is CASRYSELAEAFF. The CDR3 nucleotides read TGTGCCAGCAGATATTCAGAGCTGGCTGAAGCTTTCTTT.

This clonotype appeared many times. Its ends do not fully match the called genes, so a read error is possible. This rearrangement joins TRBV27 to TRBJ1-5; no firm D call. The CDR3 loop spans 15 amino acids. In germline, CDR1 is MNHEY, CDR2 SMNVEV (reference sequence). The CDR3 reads CASSLLGGSSQPQHF. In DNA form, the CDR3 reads TGTGCCAGCAGTTTATTGGGTGGGAGCAGTCAGCCCCAGCATTTT.

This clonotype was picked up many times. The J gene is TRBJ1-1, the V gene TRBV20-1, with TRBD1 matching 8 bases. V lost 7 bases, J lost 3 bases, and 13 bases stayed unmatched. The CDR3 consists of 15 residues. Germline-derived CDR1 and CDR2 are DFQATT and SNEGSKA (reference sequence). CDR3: CSGGQGASLDTEAFF. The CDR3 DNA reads TGCAGTGGAGGGCAGGGGGCGTCGTTGGACACTGAAGCTTTCTTT.

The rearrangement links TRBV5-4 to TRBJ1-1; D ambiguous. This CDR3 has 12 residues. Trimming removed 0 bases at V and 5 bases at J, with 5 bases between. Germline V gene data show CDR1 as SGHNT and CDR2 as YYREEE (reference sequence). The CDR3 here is CASSLAETEAFF. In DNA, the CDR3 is TGTGCCAGCAGCTTGGCGGAAACTGAAGCTTTCTTT.

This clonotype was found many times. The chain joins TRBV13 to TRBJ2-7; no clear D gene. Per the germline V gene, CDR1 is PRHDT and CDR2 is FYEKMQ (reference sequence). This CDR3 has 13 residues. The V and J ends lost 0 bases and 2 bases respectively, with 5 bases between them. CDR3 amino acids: CASSLGYAYEQYF. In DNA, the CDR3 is TGTGCCAGCAGCTTAGGCTACGCCTACGAGCAGTACTTC.

This chain's CDR3 is CASSHLTGELFF. The CDR3 bases are TGCGCCAGCAGCCACCTAACCGGGGAGCTGTTTTTT. V is TRBV4-1 and J is TRBJ2-2; D is unresolved. V was cut by 3 bases and J by 5 bases, with 4 bases left in between. CDR3 length: 12 residues. Per the germline V gene, CDR1 is MGHRA and CDR2 is YSYEKL.

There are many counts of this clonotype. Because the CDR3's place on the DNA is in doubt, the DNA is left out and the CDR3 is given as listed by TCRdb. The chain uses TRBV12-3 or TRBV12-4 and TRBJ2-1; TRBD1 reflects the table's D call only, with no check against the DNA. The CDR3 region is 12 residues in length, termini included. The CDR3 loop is CASSFGTGARGF.

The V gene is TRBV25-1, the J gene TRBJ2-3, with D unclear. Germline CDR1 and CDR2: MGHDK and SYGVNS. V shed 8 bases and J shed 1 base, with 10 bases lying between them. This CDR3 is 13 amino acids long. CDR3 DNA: TGTGCCAGCTCCTCCTCAGGCACAGATACGCAGTATTTT. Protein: CASSSSGTDTQYF.

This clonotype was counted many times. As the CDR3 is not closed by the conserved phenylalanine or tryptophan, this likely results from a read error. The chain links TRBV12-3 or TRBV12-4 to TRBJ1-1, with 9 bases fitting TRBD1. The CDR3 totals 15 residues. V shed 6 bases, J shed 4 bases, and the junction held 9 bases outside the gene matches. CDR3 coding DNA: TGTGCCAGCAGCGAGACAGGGGGGGGCCCCACTGAAGCTTTCTCT. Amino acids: CASSETGGGPTEAFS.

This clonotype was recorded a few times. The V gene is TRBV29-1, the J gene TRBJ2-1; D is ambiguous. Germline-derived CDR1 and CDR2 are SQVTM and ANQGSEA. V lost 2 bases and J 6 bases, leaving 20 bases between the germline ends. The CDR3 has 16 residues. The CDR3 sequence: CSVESERNLQLNEQFF. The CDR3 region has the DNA TGCAGCGTTGAATCGGAGAGGAATCTCCAACTCAATGAGCAGTTCTTC.

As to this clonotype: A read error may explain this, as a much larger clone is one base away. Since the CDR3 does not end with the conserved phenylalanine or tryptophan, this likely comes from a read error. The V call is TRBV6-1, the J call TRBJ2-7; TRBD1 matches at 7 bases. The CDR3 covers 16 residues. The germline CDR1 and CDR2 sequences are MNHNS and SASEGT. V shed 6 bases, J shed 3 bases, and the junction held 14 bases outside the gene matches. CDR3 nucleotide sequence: TGTGCCAGCAGCGGGTCCGACAGGGTAGGACACTACGAGCAGTACTCC. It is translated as CASSGSDRVGHYEQYS.

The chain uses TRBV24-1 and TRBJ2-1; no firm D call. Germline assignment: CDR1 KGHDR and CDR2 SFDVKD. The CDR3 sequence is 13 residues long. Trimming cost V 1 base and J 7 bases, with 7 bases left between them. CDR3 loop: CATSDFWQNEQFF. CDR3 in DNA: TGTGCCACCAGTGATTTTTGGCAGAATGAGCAGTTCTTC.

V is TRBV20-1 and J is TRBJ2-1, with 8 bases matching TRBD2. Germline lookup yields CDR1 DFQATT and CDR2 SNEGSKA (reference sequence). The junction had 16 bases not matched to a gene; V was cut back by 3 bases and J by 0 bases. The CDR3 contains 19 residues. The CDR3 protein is CSARADEREKGGSYNEQFF. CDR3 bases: TGCAGTGCTAGGGCCGATGAGCGGGAGAAGGGGGGCTCCTACAATGAGCAGTTCTTC.

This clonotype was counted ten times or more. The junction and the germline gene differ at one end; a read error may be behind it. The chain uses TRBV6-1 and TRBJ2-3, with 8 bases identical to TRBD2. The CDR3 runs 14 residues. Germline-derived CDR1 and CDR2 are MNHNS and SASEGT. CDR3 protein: CASSQAGVANTQYF. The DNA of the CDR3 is TGTGCCAGCAGTCAAGCGGGAGTGGCGAATACGCAGTATTTT.

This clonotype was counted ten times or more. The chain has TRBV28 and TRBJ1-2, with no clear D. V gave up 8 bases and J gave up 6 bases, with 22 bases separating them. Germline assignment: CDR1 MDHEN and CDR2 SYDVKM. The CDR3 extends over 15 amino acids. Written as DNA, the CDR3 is TGTGCCAGCGTCGAGAATGAGGGCTTTAAGAATGGCTACACCTTC. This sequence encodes CASVENEGFKNGYTF.

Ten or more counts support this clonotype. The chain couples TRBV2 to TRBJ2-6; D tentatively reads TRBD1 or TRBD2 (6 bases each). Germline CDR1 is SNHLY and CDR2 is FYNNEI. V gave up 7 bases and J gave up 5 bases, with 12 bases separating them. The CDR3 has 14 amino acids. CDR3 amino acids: CASKLGGRANVLTF. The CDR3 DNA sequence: TGTGCCAGCAAACTCGGGGGCAGGGCCAACGTCCTGACTTTC.

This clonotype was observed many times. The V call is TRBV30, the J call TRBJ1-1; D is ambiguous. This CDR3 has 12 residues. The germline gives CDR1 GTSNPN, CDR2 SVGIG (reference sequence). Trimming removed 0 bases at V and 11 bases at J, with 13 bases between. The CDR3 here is CAWSVGSVGAFF. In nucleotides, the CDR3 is TGTGCCTGGAGTGTCGGCAGCGTCGGGGCTTTCTTT.

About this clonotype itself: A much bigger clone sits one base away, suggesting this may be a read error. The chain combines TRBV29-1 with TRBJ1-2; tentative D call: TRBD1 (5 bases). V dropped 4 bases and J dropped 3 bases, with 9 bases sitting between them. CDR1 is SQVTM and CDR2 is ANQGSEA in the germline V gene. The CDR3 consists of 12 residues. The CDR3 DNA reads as TGCAGCGTTGGGGGCAGGGACTATGGCTACACCTTC. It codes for CSVGGRDYGYTF.

The CDR3 DNA reads as TGTGCCAGCAGCCGACAGGCCGAGACAAGAAATGAGCAGTTCTTC. Protein product: CASSRQAETRNEQFF. V is TRBV7-9 and J is TRBJ2-1; D is perhaps TRBD1 (6 bases). This CDR3 spans 15 amino acids. CDR1 is SEHNR and CDR2 is FQNEAQ in the germline V gene (reference sequence). Trimming took 5 bases from V and 7 from J, leaving 18 bases between them.

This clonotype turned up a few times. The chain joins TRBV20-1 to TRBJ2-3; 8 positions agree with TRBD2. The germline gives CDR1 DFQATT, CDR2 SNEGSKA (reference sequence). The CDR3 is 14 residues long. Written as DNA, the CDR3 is TGCAGCTCCCGACGGGGGGGTCTGACAGATACGCAGTATTTT. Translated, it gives CSSRRGGLTDTQYF.

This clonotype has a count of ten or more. CDR3 DNA sequence: TGTGCCAGCACCTATTCAGGGGATACGCAGTATTTT. It encodes CASTYSGDTQYF. This chain joins TRBV12-3 or TRBV12-4 and TRBJ2-3; a weak D match, TRBD1 (5 bases). Trimming took off 7 bases at V and 6 bases at J, with 11 bases between the two ends. This CDR3 has 12 amino acids.

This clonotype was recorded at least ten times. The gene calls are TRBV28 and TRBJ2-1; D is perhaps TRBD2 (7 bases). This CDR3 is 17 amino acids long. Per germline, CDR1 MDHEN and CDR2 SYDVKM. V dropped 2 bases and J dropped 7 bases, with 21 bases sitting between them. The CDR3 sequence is CASSLRGGSKVRNEQFF. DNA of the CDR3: TGTGCCAGCAGTTTAAGGGGGGGGAGTAAAGTTAGGAATGAGCAGTTCTTC.

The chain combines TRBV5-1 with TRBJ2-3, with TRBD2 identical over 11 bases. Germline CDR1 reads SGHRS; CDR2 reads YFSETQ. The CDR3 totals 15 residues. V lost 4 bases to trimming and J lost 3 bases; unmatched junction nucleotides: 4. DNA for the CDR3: TGCGCCAGCAGCGACCCTAGCGGGAGGACAGATACGCAGTATTTT. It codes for CASSDPSGRTDTQYF. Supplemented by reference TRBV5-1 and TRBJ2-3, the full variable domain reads KAGVTQTPRYLIKTRGQQVTLSCSPISGHRSVSWYQQTPGQGLQFLFEYFSETQRNKGNFPGRFSGRQFSNSRSEMNVSTLELGDSALYLCASSDPSGRTDTQYFGPGTRLTVL.

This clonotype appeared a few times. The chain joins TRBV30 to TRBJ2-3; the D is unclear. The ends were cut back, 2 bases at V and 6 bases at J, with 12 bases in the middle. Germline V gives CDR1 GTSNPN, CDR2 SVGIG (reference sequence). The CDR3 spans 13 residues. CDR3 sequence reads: CAWSPSNSDTQYF. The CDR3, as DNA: TGTGCCTGGAGTCCTTCGAACAGCGATACGCAGTATTTT.